This is a list of T cell receptor beta chains from one sample in a study of blood T cell repertoires in COVID-19. Using immunoSEQ multiplex PCR, the repertoire was profiled, and TCRdb retains in-frame clones only, with some absent. The sample lists some 300,000 clones, just over 85% seen once, with about 4.1% in the top ten. The sample consisted of PBMCs or T cells enriched from blood (not recorded which). These TCRs come from a man aged 25-40 years who had recovered from COVID-19. Each CDR3 is given with its conserved first and last residue. The D gene is left open where the match is weak. Clone size appears in some rows only: once, few, many, or a class for an expanded clone.

clone size: .
D gene: .
V gene: TRBV3-1/TRBV3-2
J gene: TRBJ1-2
CDR3 protein: CATLGQSRGRNYGYTF
CDR3 DNA: TGTGCCACCCTCGGACAGTCTCGAGGTCGAAACTATGGCTACACCTTC

clone size: .
D gene: TRBD1
V gene: TRBV4-1
J gene: TRBJ2-7
CDR3 protein: CASSQEETGGGYEQYF
CDR3 DNA: TGCGCCAGCAGCCAAGAGGAGACAGGGGGCGGGTACGAGCAGTACTTC

clone size: few
D gene: .
V gene: TRBV5-1
J gene: TRBJ1-6
CDR3 protein: CASSPITGNGGSPLHF
CDR3 DNA: TGCGCCAGCAGCCCTATTACCGGGAACGGGGGGTCACCCCTCCACTTT

clone size: .
D gene: .
V gene: TRBV11-2
J gene: TRBJ1-6
CDR3 protein: CASSPLPEQYNSPLHF
CDR3 DNA: TGTGCCAGCAGCCCGCTCCCCGAGCAATATAATTCACCCCTCCACTTT

clone size: .
D gene: .
V gene: TRBV19
J gene: TRBJ1-2
CDR3 protein: CASSIGWPGYGYTF
CDR3 DNA: TGTGCCAGTAGTATAGGGTGGCCGGGCTATGGCTACACCTTC

clone size: .
D gene: TRBD1
V gene: TRBV3-1/TRBV3-2
J gene: TRBJ1-4
CDR3 protein: CASSSQGAEKLFF
CDR3 DNA: TGTGCCAGCAGCTCACAGGGGGCTGAAAAACTGTTTTTT

clone size: .
D gene: TRBD2
V gene: TRBV3-1/TRBV3-2
J gene: TRBJ2-5
CDR3 protein: CASSRLLAGKETQYF
CDR3 DNA: TGTGCCAGCAGCCGCCTACTAGCGGGGAAGGAGACCCAGTACTTC

clone size: .
D gene: .
V gene: TRBV18
J gene: TRBJ1-2
CDR3 protein: CASSPLSPNYGYTF
CDR3 DNA: TGTGCCAGCTCACCGCTCAGTCCAAACTATGGCTACACCTTC

clone size: few
D gene: .
V gene: TRBV20-1
J gene: TRBJ2-7
CDR3 protein: CSASLVDSEQYF
CDR3 DNA: TGCAGTGCTAGTTTAGTAGATTCGGAGCAGTACTTC

clone size: few
D gene: TRBD1
V gene: TRBV3-1/TRBV3-2
J gene: TRBJ1-6
CDR3 protein: CASSQGTGVRNSPLHF
CDR3 DNA: TGTGCCAGCAGCCAAGGTACAGGGGTACGTAACTCACCCCTCCACTTT

clone size: .
D gene: .
V gene: TRBV5-6
J gene: TRBJ2-3
CDR3 protein: CASSSGTPYTDTQYF
CDR3 DNA: TGTGCCAGCAGCTCCGGGACACCCTACACAGATACGCAGTATTTT

clone size: .
D gene: .
V gene: TRBV11-2
J gene: TRBJ2-7
CDR3 protein: CASRPTGLSYEQYF
CDR3 DNA: TGTGCCAGCAGACCAACAGGTCTCTCCTACGAGCAGTACTTC

clone size: .
D gene: .
V gene: TRBV4-2
J gene: TRBJ1-1
CDR3 protein: CASSQVTTGYVYTEAFF
CDR3 DNA: TGTGCCAGCAGCCAAGTTACAACGGGGTATGTTTACACTGAAGCTTTCTTT

clone size: .
D gene: .
V gene: TRBV20-1
J gene: TRBJ2-6
CDR3 protein: CSASRQDPGANVLTF
CDR3 DNA: TGCAGTGCTAGTAGACAGGACCCTGGGGCCAACGTCCTGACTTTC

clone size: .
D gene: TRBD1
V gene: TRBV6-4
J gene: TRBJ2-2
CDR3 protein: CASRGQGATGELFF
CDR3 DNA: TGTGCCAGCAGGGGACAGGGGGCGACCGGGGAGCTGTTTTTT

clone size: .
D gene: .
V gene: TRBV6-5
J gene: TRBJ2-5
CDR3 protein: CASRRTVLEEETQYF
CDR3 DNA: TGTGCCAGCAGAAGGACAGTTCTGGAGGAAGAGACCCAGTACTTC

clone size: .
D gene: .
V gene: TRBV6-1
J gene: TRBJ1-5
CDR3 protein: CASSEAFRGRQPQHF
CDR3 DNA: TGTGCCAGCAGTGAAGCATTCAGAGGTCGGCAGCCCCAGCATTTT

clone size: .
D gene: TRBD1
V gene: TRBV7-2
J gene: TRBJ2-4
CDR3 protein: CAIRTGNRIQYF
CDR3 DNA: TGTGCCATCAGGACAGGGAATCGTATTCAGTACTTC

clone size: .
D gene: TRBD2
V gene: TRBV18
J gene: TRBJ2-7
CDR3 protein: CASSPGGNHEQYF
CDR3 DNA: TGTGCCAGCTCACCGGGAGGGAACCACGAGCAGTACTTC

clone size: .
D gene: TRBD2
V gene: TRBV10-3
J gene: TRBJ2-2
CDR3 protein: CAISESGSGKNTGELFF
CDR3 DNA: TGTGCCATCAGTGAATCGGGTAGCGGGAAGAACACCGGGGAGCTGTTTTTT

clone size: .
D gene: TRBD2
V gene: TRBV19
J gene: TRBJ2-2
CDR3 protein: CASMTGGNTGELFF
CDR3 DNA: TGTGCCAGTATGACGGGGGGAAACACCGGGGAGCTGTTTTTT

clone size: .
D gene: .
V gene: TRBV2
J gene: TRBJ1-6
CDR3 protein: CASTIGRASSYNSPLHF
CDR3 DNA: TGTGCCAGCACCATCGGCAGGGCCAGCTCCTATAATTCACCCCTCCACTTT

clone size: .
D gene: .
V gene: TRBV6-5
J gene: TRBJ2-7
CDR3 protein: CASMAGSYEQYF
CDR3 DNA: TGTGCCAGCATGGCGGGATCCTACGAGCAGTACTTC

clone size: .
D gene: .
V gene: TRBV11-3
J gene: TRBJ2-7
CDR3 protein: CASSSLQGYEQYF
CDR3 DNA: TGTGCCAGCAGCTCGCTACAGGGTTACGAGCAGTACTTC

clone size: .
D gene: TRBD1
V gene: TRBV27
J gene: TRBJ2-7
CDR3 protein: CASSLTWDRVYEQYF
CDR3 DNA: TGTGCCAGCAGTTTAACCTGGGACAGAGTCTACGAGCAGTACTTC

clone size: .
D gene: .
V gene: TRBV5-1
J gene: TRBJ2-7
CDR3 protein: CASGLRGSTYEQYF
CDR3 DNA: TGCGCCAGCGGCCTCCGGGGTAGTACCTACGAGCAGTACTTC

clone size: .
D gene: .
V gene: TRBV11-3
J gene: TRBJ2-1
CDR3 protein: CASSPASLGRGFSYNEQFF
CDR3 DNA: TGTGCCAGCAGCCCAGCATCACTGGGGCGGGGCTTCTCCTACAATGAGCAGTTCTTC

clone size: .
D gene: TRBD1
V gene: TRBV18
J gene: TRBJ1-5
CDR3 protein: CASSPAQGGNQPQHF
CDR3 DNA: TGTGCCAGCTCACCTGCCCAGGGGGGCAATCAGCCCCAGCATTTT

clone size: .
D gene: TRBD2
V gene: TRBV7-2
J gene: TRBJ2-1
CDR3 protein: CASSDTLRGGRNEQFF
CDR3 DNA: TGTGCCAGCAGCGATACCCTGAGGGGAGGGAGAAATGAGCAGTTCTTC

clone size: .
D gene: TRBD1
V gene: TRBV24-1
J gene: TRBJ2-7
CDR3 protein: CATSDAGQGYEQYF
CDR3 DNA: TGTGCCACCAGTGATGCGGGACAGGGCTACGAGCAGTACTTC

clone size: .
D gene: TRBD2
V gene: TRBV19
J gene: TRBJ2-2
CDR3 protein: CATRGGEVAGELFF
CDR3 DNA: TGTGCGACAAGGGGAGGGGAGGTGGCCGGGGAGCTGTTTTTT

clone size: .
D gene: .
V gene: TRBV23-1
J gene: TRBJ2-7
CDR3 protein: CASSHPPSGEFLYEQYF
CDR3 DNA: TGCGCCAGCAGTCACCCCCCTTCGGGGGAGTTCCTCTACGAGCAGTACTTC

clone size: .
D gene: .
V gene: TRBV10-2
J gene: TRBJ2-5
CDR3 protein: CASSELTGGETQYF
CDR3 DNA: TGCGCCAGCAGTGAGTTGACAGGTGGGGAGACCCAGTACTTC

clone size: once
D gene: TRBD1
V gene: TRBV11-3
J gene: TRBJ1-3
CDR3 protein: CASSFQGDSGNTIYF
CDR3 DNA: TGTGCCAGCAGCTTCCAGGGGGACTCTGGAAACACCATATATTTT

clone size: .
D gene: TRBD1
V gene: TRBV10-1
J gene: TRBJ1-2
CDR3 protein: CAGQGGYGYTF
CDR3 DNA: TGCGCCGGACAGGGTGGCTATGGCTACACCTTC

clone size: .
D gene: TRBD2
V gene: TRBV5-4
J gene: TRBJ2-3
CDR3 protein: CASSSARGAGGQTDTQYF
CDR3 DNA: TGTGCCAGCAGCTCGGCCCGGGGCGCGGGGGGGCAGACAGATACGCAGTATTTT

clone size: .
D gene: .
V gene: TRBV5-4
J gene: TRBJ1-2
CDR3 protein: CASNPTGSIFSTF
CDR3 DNA: TGTGCCAGCAACCCGACGGGGAGCATATTTAGCACCTTC

clone size: .
D gene: TRBD2
V gene: TRBV5-6
J gene: TRBJ2-3
CDR3 protein: CASSLGFWSAGGSTDTQYF
CDR3 DNA: TGTGCCAGCAGCTTGGGCTTTTGGTCAGCGGGAGGGAGCACAGATACGCAGTATTTT

clone size: .
D gene: TRBD1
V gene: TRBV9
J gene: TRBJ1-1
CDR3 protein: CASSPRQGLRTEAFF
CDR3 DNA: TGTGCCAGCAGCCCCCGACAGGGATTAAGGACTGAAGCTTTCTTT